The 7 T cell receptor beta chains below were found in one sample sequenced in a study of Ad26.COV2.S vaccination and SARS-CoV-2 variants. Repertoires were generated with immunoSEQ multiplex PCR, while TCRdb's copy carries only in-frame clones and drops some. Of 410,000 or so clones in the sample, roughly 90% were seen once. Treatment given: over 15 received Ad26.COV2.S at low or high dose, single or two shots; roughly five received placebo; per-sample allocation not given. Sampling took place 63 days after the first vaccine or placebo injection. The sequencing used peripheral blood, collected in a trial of Ad26.COV2.S vaccine versus placebo. Source of these receptors: a person between 18 and 59 years old who received the Ad26.COV2.S COVID-19 vaccine or a placebo.

The chain recombines TRBV6-2 or TRBV6-3 with TRBJ2-7; maybe TRBD1 (6 bases). Trimming left V 2 bases short and J 0 bases short, with 17 bases between. The germline CDR1 and CDR2 sequences are MNHEY and SVGEGT. The CDR3 length is 17 residues. The CDR3 is CASSYRTDPGSSYEQYF. The CDR3 DNA sequence: TGTGCCAGCAGTTACAGGACAGACCCGGGGAGCTCCTACGAGCAGTACTTC.

The chain joins TRBV29-1 to TRBJ1-1; D is perhaps TRBD1 (5 bases). The CDR3 spans 14 residues. Looked up from germline, CDR1 is SQVTM and CDR2 is ANQGSEA. V was pared by 6 bases and J by 4 bases, with 18 bases between. The CDR3 protein is CSVGGGLGITEAFF. CDR3 DNA: TGCAGCGTCGGGGGAGGCCTGGGGATCACTGAAGCTTTCTTT.

The count of this clone is one. The chain recombines TRBV30 with TRBJ1-1; no clear D gene. Germline V gene lookup returns CDR1 GTSNPN and CDR2 SVGIG (reference sequence). This CDR3 has 14 amino acids. Trimming cost V 1 base and J 9 bases, with 18 bases left between them. CDR3 protein: CAWSDFGGVGKAFF. The CDR3 nucleotides are TGTGCCTGGAGTGATTTCGGCGGGGTAGGTAAAGCTTTCTTT.

The chain carries TRBV10-3 and TRBJ1-2, with D uncertain. This CDR3 is built from 18 residues. The V end was cut by 0 bases, the J end by 1 base, with 18 bases between. Germline CDR1 reads ENHRY; CDR2 reads SYGVKD. CDR3 nucleotide sequence: TGTGCCATCAGTGAGTCAGTAGGGCGCGAAAGGGTTAACTATGGCTACACCTTC. Translating it yields CAISESVGRERVNYGYTF.

As concerns this clone: The junction departs from germline at one end; a sequencing error may be responsible. The V call is TRBV30, the J call TRBJ1-3; possible D gene TRBD1, 5 bases. Germline loops: CDR1 GTSNPN, CDR2 SVGIG (reference sequence). The CDR3 sequence is 15 residues long. CDR3 coding DNA: TGTGCTTGGACAAGGAGTCAGCTTTATGGAAACACCATATATTTT. The encoded protein is CAWTRSQLYGNTIYF.

The chain's CDR3 is CASSLYRDGPSYEQYF. In nucleotides, the CDR3 is TGTGCCAGCAGCTTGTACCGGGACGGACCTTCCTACGAGCAGTACTTC. The genes are TRBV5-4 and TRBJ2-7; D is tentatively TRBD1 or TRBD2 (5 bases each). V was cut by 1 base and J by 1 base, with 15 bases left in between. Germline loops: CDR1 SGHNT, CDR2 YYREEE (reference sequence). This CDR3 is built from 16 residues.

The V gene is TRBV6-2 or TRBV6-3, the J gene TRBJ2-6; 12 bases are a match to TRBD1. The junction had 7 bases not matched to a gene; V was cut back by 5 bases and J by 2 bases. The CDR3 is made up of 18 amino acids. In germline, CDR1 is MNHEY, CDR2 SVGEGT. The CDR3 nucleotides read TGTGCCAGCAGTGGGGGACAGGGGGCGATGACTGGGGCCAACGTCCTGACTTTC. It codes for CASSGGQGAMTGANVLTF.